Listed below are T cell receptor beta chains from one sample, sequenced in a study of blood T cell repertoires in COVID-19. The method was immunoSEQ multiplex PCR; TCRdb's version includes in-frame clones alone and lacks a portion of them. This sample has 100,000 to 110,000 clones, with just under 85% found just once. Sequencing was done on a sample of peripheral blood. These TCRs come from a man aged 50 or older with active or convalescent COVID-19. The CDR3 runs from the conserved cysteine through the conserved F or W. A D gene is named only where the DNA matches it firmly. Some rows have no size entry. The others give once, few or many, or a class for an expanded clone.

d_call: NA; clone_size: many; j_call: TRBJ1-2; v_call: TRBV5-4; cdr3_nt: TGTGCCCTTACGACGCTAGGGGAAACGTACTATGGCTACACCTTC; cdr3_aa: CALTTLGETYYGYTF
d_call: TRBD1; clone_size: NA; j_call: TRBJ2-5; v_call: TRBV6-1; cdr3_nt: TGTGCCAGCAGACGACAGGGGGAGACCCAGTACTTC; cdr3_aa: CASRRQGETQYF
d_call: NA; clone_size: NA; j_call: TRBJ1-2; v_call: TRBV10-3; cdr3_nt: TGTGCCATCAGTGACCAGACAGGACCTACTAACTATGGCTACACCTTC; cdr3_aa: CAISDQTGPTNYGYTF
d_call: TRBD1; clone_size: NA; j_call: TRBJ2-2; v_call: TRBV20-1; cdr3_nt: TGCAGTGCTAGTACCGGGACAGGGGGCACCGGGGAGCTGTTTTTT; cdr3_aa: CSASTGTGGTGELFF
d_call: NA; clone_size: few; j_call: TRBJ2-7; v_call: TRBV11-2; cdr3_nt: TGTGCCAGCAGCTTAGATCGCGAGTACGAGCAGTACTTC; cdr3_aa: CASSLDREYEQYF
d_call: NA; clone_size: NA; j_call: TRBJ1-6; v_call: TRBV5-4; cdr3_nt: TGTGCCAGCAGCTTAGATACAGGTACAAATTCACCCCTCCACTTT; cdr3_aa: CASSLDTGTNSPLHF
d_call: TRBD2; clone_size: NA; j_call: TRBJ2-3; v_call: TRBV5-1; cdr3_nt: TGCGCCAGCAGCTCACTAGCGGGAGGGGCAGATACGCAGTATTTT; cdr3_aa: CASSSLAGGADTQYF
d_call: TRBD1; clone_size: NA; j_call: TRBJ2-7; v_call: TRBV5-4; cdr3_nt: TGTGCCAGCAGCTTCCTCTCTGGGACAGCCATCTACGAGCAGTACTTC; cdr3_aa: CASSFLSGTAIYEQYF
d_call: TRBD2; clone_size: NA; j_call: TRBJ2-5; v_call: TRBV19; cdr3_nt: TGTGCCAGTAGTAGCCTCGGCGGGAGCGCCGGAGAGACCCAGTACTTC; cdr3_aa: CASSSLGGSAGETQYF
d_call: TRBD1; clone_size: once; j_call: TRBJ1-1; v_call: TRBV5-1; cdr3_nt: TGCGCCAGCAGCGTGGGACAGGGTGGCACTGAAGCTTTCTTT; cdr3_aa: CASSVGQGGTEAFF
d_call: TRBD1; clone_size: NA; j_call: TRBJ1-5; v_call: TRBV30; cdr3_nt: TGTGCCTGGGGGGACAGTAGCAATCAGCCCCAGCATTTT; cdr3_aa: CAWGDSSNQPQHF
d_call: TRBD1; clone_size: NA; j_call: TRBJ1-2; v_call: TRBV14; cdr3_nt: TGTGCCAGCAGCTCGGACAGGGTTAATGGCTACACCTTC; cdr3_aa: CASSSDRVNGYTF
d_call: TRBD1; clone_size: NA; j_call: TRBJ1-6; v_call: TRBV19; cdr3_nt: TGTGCCACTACAGGGGCACCCAATTCACCCCTCCACTTT; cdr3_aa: CATTGAPNSPLHF
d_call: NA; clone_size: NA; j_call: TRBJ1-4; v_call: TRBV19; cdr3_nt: TGTGCCAGTAGTATAGGTAGGGGAGAAAAACTGTTTTTT; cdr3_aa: CASSIGRGEKLFF
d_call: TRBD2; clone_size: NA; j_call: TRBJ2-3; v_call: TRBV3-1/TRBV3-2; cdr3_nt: TGTGCCAGCAGCCGCGGGGGAGATACGCAGTATTTT; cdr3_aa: CASSRGGDTQYF
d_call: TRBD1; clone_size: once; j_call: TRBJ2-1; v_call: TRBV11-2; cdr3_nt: TGTGCCAGCAGCCAGGGGACAGGGGGAGACTTAAGGTGGCAGTTCTTC; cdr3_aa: CASSQGTGGDLRWQFF
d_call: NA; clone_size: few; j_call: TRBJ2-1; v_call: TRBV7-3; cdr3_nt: TGTGCCAGCAGCTTACAGCCGGGAGATGAGCAGTTCTTC; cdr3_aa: CASSLQPGDEQFF
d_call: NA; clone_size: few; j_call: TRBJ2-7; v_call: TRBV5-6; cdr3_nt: TGTGCCAGCAGCTTCGGGTATCTCTCCTACGAGCAGTACTTC; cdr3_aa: CASSFGYLSYEQYF
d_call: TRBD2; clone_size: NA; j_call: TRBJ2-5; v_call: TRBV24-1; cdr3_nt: TGTGCCACCAGTGATTTGCATCGGGGGGAGGGCCGGGAGACCCAGTACTTC; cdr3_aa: CATSDLHRGEGRETQYF
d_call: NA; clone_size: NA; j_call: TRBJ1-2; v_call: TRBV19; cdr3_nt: TGTGCCAGTAGTATTAGCGGCAGGGACTATGGCTACACCTTC; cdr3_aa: CASSISGRDYGYTF
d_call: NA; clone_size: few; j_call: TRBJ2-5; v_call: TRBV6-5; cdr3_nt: TGTGCCAGCAGCCCCGGGAGCGGAGAGACCCAGTACTTC; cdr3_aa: CASSPGSGETQYF
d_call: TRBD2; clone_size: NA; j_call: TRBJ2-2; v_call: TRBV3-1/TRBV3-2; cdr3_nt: TGTGCCAGCAGCCTCGGGACTAGCGGGAGTTTCGGGGAGCTGTTTTTT; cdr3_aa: CASSLGTSGSFGELFF
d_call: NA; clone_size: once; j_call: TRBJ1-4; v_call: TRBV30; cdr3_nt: TGTGCCTGCCTCCGGGGGGCCGGCGGTGAAAAACTGTTTTTT; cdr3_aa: CACLRGAGGEKLFF
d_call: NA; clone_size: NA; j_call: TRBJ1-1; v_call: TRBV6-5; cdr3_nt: TGTGCCAGCAGAGATCAGTGGACCGACGTTGGGGAGGCTTTCTTT; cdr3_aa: CASRDQWTDVGEAFF
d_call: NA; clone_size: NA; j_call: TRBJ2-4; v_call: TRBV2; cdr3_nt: TGTGCCAGCAGTGAATCTATGAGACTAGCCAAAAACATTCAGTACTTC; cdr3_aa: CASSESMRLAKNIQYF
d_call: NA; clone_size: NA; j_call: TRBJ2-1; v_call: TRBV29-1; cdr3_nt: TGCAGCGCGGAACTAGGCTCCTACAATGAGCAGTTCTTC; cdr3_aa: CSAELGSYNEQFF
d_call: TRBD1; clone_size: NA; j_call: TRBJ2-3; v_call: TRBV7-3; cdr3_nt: TGTGCCAGCAGCTTGCGGACAGGGGGCGCAGATACGCAGTATTTT; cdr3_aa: CASSLRTGGADTQYF
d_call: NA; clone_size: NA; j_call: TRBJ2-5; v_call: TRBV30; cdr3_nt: TGTGCCTGGAGTGTAGGGGTATCTGAGGAGACCCAGTACTTC; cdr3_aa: CAWSVGVSEETQYF
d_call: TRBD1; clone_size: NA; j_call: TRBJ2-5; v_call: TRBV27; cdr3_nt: TGTGCCAGCAGCCGAAGACAGGGCCTCGAGACCCAGTACTTC; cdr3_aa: CASSRRQGLETQYF
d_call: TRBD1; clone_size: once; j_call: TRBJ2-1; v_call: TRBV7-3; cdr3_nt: TGTGCCAGCAGCTTAGGCTTCCGGGACAGGGTAAGAGATGGTGAGCAGTTCTTC; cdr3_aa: CASSLGFRDRVRDGEQFF
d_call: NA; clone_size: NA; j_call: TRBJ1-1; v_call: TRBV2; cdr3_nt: TGTGCCAGCAGTGTTGAAGGAACGGGTGGCACTGAAGCTTTCTTT; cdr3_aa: CASSVEGTGGTEAFF
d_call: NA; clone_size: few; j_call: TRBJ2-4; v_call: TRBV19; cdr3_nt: TGTGCCAGTAGTACAACAGCAGGGTCCGACATTCAGTACTTC; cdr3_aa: CASSTTAGSDIQYF
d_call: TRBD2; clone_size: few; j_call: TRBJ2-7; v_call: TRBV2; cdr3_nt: TGTGCCAGCAGCCCTCTAGCGGTTCAGTACTTC; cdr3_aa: CASSPLAVQYF
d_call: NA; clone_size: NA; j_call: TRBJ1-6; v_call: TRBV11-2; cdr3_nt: TGTGCCAGCAGCGCGACTGATTCACCCCTCCACTTT; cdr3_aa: CASSATDSPLHF
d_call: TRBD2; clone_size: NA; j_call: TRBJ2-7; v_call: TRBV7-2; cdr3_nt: TGTGCCAGCAGCACCTCTAGCGGGATTTACGAGCAGTACTTC; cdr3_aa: CASSTSSGIYEQYF
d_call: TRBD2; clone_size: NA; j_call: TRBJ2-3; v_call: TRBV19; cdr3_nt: TGTGCCAGTAGCTTTAGCGGGATTGGGACAGATACGCAGTATTTT; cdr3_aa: CASSFSGIGTDTQYF
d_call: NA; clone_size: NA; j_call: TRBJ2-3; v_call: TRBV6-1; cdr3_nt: TGTGCCAGCAGTGAATACGGGGAAACTAGCACAGATACGCAGTATTTT; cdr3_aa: CASSEYGETSTDTQYF
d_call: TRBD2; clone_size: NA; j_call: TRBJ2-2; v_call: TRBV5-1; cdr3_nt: TGCGCCAGCAGCGCGGTTGCGGGGGTTTCGAACACCGGGGAGCTGTTTTTT; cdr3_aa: CASSAVAGVSNTGELFF
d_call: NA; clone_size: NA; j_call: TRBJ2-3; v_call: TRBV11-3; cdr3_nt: TGTGCCAGCAGCTCCTTGACAGATACGCAGTATTTT; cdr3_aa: CASSSLTDTQYF
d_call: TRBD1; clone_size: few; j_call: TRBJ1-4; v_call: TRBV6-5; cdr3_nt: TGTGCCAGCAGGGGACAGGTTGCTGAAAAACTGTTTTTT; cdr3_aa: CASRGQVAEKLFF
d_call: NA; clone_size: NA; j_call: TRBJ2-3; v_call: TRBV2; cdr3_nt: TGTGCCAGCACCCTGACAGATACGCAGTATTTT; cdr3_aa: CASTLTDTQYF
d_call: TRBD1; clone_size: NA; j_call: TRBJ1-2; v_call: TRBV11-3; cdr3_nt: TGTGCCAGCAGCACAACTCACAGGGGGTTGAGTGGCTACACCTTC; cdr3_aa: CASSTTHRGLSGYTF
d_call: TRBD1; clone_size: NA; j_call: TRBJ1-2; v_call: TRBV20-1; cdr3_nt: TGCAGTGCTAGTCGCCCCACAGGGGGTAACTATGGCTACACCTTC; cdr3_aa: CSASRPTGGNYGYTF
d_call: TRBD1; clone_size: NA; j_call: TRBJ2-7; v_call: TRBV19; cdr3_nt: TGTGCCAGTAGTATCCTGGCAGGGGGCACCTACGAGCAGTACTTC; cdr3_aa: CASSILAGGTYEQYF
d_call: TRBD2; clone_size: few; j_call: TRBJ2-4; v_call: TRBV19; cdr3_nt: TGTGCCAGTAGTGCGACTAGCGGGAGGTTTTCAGACATTCAGTACTTC; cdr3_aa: CASSATSGRFSDIQYF
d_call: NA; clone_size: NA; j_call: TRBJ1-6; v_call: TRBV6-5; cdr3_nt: TGTGCCAGCAGTTACTCGATCACCGGGGAAGGCCCCCTCCACTTT; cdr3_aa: CASSYSITGEGPLHF
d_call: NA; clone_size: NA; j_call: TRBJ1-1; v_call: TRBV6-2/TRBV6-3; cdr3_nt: TGTGCCAGCAGTTACTCGAGGAGTGAAGCTTTCTTT; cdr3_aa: CASSYSRSEAFF
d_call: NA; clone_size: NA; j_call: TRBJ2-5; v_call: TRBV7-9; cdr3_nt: TGTGCCAGCAGCTTAGAACTGTACCAAGAGACCCAGTACTTC; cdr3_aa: CASSLELYQETQYF
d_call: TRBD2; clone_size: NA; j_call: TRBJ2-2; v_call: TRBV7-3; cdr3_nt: TGTGCCAGCAGTCCATGGGGGACTAGCGTCACCGGGGAGCTGTTTTTT; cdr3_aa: CASSPWGTSVTGELFF
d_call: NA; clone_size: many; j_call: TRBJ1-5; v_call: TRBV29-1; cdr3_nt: TGCAGCGTCGGAGGATGGTTAGGTCAGCCCCAGCATTTT; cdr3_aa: CSVGGWLGQPQHF
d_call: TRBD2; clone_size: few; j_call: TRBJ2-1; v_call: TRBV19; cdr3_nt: TGTGCCAGTAACCCCCGAGTGATAGCGGGATCCCTCCTTAAGGATGAGCAGTTCTTC; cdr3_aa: CASNPRVIAGSLLKDEQFF
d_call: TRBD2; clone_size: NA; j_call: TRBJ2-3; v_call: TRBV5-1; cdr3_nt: TGCGCCAGCAGCCTCCCGAGTGCGGGAGGGAATACGCAGTATTTT; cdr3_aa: CASSLPSAGGNTQYF